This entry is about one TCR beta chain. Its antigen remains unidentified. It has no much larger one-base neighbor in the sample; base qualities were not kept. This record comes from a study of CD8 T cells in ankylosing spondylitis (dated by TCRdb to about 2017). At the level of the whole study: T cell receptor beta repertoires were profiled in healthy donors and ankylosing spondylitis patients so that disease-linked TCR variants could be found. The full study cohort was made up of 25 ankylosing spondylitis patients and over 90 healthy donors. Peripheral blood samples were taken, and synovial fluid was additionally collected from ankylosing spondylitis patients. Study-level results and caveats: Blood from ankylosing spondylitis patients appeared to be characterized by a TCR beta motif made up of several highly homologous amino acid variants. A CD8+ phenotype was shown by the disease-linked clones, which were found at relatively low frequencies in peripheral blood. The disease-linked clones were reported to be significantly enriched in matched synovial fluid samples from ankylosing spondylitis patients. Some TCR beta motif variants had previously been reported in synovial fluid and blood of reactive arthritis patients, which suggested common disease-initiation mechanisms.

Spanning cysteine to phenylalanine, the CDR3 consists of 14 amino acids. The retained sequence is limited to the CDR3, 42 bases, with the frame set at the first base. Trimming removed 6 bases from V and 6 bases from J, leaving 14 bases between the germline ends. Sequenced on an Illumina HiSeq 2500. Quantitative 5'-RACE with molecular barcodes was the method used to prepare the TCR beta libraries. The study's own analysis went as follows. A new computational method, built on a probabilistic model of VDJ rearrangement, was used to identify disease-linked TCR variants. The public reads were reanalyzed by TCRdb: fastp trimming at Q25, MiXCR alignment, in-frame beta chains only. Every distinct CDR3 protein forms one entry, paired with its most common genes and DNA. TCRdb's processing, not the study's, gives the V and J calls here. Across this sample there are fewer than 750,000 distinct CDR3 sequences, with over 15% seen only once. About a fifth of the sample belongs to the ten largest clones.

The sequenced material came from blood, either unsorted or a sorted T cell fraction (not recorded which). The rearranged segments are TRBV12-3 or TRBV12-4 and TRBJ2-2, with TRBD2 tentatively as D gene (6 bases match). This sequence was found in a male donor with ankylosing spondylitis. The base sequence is TGTGCCAGCAGCCCCCTAACGGGAGCCGGGGAGCTGTTTTTT. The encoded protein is CASSPLTGAGELFF.